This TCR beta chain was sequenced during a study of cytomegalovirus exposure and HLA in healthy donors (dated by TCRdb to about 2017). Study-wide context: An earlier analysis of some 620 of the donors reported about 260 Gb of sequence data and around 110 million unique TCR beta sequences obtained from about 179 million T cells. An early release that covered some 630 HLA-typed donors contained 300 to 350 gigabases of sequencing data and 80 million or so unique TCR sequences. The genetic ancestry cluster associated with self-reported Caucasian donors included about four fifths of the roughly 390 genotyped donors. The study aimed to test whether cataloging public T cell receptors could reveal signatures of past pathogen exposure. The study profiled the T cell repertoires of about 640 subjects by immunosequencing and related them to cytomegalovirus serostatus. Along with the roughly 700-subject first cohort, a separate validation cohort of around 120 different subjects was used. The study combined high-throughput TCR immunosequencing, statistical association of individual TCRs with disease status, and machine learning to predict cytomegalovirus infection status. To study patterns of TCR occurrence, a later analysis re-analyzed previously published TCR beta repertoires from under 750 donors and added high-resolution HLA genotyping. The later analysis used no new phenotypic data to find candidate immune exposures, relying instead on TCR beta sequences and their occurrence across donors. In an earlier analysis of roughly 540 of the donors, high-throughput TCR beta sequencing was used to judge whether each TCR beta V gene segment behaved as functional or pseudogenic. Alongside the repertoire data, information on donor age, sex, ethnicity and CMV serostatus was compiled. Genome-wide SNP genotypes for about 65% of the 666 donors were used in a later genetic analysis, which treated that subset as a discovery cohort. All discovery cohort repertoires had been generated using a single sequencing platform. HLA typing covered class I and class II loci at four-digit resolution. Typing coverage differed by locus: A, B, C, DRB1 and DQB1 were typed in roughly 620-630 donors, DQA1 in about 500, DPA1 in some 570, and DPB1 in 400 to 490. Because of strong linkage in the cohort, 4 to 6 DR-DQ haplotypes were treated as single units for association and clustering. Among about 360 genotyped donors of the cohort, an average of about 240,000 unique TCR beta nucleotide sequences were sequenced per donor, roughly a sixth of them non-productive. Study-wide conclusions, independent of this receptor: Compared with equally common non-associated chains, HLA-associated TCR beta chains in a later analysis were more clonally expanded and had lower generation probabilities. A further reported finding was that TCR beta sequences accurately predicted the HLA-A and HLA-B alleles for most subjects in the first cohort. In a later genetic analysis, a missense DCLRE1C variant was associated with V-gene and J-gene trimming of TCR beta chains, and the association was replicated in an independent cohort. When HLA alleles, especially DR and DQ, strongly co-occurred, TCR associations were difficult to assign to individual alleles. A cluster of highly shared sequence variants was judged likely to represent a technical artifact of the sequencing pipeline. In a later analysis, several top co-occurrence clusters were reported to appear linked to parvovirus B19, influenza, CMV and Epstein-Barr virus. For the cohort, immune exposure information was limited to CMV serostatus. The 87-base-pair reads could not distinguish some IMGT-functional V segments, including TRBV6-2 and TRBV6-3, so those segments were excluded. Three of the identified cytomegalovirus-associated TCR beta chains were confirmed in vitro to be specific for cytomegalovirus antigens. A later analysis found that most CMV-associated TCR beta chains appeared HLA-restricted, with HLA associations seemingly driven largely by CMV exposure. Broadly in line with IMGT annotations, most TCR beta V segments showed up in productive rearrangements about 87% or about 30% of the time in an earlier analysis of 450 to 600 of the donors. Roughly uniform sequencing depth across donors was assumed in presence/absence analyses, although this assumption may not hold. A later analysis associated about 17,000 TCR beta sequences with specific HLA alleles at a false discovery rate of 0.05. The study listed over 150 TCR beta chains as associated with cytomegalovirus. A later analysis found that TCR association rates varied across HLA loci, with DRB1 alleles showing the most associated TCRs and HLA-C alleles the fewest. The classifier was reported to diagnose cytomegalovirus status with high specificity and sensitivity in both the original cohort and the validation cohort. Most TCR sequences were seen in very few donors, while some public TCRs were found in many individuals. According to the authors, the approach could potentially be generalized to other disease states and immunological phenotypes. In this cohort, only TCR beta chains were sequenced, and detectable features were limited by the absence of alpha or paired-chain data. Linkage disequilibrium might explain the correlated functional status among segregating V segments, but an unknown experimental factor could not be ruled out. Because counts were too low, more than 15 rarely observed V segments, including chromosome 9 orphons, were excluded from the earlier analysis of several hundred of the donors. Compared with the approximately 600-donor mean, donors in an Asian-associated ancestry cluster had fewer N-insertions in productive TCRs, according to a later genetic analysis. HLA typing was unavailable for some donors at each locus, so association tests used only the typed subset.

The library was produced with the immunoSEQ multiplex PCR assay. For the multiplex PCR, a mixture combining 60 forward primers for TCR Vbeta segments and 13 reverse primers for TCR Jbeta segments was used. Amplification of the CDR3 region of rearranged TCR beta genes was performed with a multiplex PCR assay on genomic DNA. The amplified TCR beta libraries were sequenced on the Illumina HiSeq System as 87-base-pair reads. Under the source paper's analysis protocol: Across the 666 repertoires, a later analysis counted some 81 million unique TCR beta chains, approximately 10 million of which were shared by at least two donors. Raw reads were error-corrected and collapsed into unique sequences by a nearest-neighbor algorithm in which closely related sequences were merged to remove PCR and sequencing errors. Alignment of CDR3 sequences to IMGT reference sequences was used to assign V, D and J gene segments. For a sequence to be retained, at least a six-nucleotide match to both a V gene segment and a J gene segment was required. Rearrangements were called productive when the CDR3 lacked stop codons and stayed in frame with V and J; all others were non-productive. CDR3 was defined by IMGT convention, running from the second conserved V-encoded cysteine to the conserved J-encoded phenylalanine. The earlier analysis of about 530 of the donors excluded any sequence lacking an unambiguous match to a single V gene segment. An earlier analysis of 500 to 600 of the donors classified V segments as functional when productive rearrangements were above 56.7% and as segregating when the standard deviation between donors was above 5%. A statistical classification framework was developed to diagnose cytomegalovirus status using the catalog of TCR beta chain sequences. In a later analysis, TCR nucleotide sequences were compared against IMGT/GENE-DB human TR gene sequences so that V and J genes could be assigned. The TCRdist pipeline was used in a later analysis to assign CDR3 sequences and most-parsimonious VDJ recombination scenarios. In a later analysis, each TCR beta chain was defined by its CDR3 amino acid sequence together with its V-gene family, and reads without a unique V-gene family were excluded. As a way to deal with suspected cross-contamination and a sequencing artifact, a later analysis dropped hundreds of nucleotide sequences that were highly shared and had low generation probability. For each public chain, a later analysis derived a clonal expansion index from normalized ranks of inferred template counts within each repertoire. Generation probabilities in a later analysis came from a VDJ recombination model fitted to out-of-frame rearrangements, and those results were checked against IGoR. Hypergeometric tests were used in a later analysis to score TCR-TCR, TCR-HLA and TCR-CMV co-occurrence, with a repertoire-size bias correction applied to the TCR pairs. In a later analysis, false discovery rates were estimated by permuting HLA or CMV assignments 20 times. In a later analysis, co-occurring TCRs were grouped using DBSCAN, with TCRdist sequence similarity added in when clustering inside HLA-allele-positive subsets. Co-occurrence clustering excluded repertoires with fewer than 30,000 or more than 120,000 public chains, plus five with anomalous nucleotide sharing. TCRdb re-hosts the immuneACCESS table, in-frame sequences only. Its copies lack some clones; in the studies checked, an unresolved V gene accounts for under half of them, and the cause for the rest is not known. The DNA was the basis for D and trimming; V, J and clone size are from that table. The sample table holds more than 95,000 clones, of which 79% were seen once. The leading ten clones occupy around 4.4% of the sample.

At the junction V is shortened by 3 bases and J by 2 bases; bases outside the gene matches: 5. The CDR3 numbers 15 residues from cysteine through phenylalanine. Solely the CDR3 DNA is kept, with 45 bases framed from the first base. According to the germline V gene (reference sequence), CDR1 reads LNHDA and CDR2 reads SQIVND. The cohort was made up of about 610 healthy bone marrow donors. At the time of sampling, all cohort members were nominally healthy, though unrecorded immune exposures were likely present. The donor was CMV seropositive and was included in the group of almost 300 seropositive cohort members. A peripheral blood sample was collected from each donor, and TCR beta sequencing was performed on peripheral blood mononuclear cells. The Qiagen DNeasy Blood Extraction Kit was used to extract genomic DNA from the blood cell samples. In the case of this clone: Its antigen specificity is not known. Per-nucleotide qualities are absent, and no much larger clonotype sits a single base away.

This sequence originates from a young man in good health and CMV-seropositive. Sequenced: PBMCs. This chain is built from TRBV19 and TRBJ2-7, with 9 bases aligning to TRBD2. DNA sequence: TGTGCCAGTAGTATCCAGGCGGGGGGGGCCTACGAGCAGTACTTC. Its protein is CASSIQAGGAYEQYF. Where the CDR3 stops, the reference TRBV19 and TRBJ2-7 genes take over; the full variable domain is DGGITQSPKYLFRKEGQNVTLSCEQNLNHDAMYWYRQDPGQGLRLIYYSQIVNDFQKGDIAEGYSVSREKKESFPLTVTSAQKNPTAFYLCASSIQAGGAYEQYFGPGTRLTVT.